The next 20 T cell receptor beta chains were all read from a single sample in a study of cytomegalovirus exposure and HLA in healthy donors. The table came from immunoSEQ multiplex PCR; TCRdb's copy has only in-frame clones and leaves some out. The sample has over 120,000 clones, over 80% seen once. Sequencing was done on a sample of PBMCs. All receptors come from a woman aged 25 to 39 in good health and CMV-seropositive.

This chain uses TRBV18 with TRBJ2-1, with D uncertain. CDR1 is KGHSH and CDR2 is LQKENI in the germline V gene. The V and J ends lost 3 bases and 6 bases respectively, with 6 bases between them. This CDR3 has 12 residues. CDR3 DNA sequence: TGTGCCAGCTCACCCCTCGGCAATGAGCAGTTCTTC. Amino acid sequence: CASSPLGNEQFF.

The chain carries TRBV4-1 and TRBJ2-1, with 8 bases fitting TRBD2. The CDR3 covers 15 residues. Per the germline V gene, CDR1 is MGHRA and CDR2 is YSYEKL. Trimming at V came to 4 bases and at J to 0 bases, leaving 2 bases not matched to a gene. CDR3 amino acids: CASSPLAASYNEQFF. CDR3 nucleotides: TGCGCCAGCAGCCCACTAGCGGCCTCCTACAATGAGCAGTTCTTC.

The gene calls are TRBV6-5 and TRBJ2-5, with D perhaps TRBD2 (6 bases). From germline, CDR1 is MNHEY and CDR2 SVGAGI. The CDR3 runs 13 residues. V was clipped by 10 bases and J by 4 bases, with 16 bases between them. The CDR3 here is CATTGLYRETQYF. The CDR3 DNA reads as TGTGCCACTACGGGACTTTACCGAGAGACCCAGTACTTC.

Here the CDR3 DNA reads TGCGCCAGCAGCTGGGGCAGGGGGCAAACTGAAGCTTTCTTT. Its translation is CASSWGRGQTEAFF. V gene TRBV5-1 combines with J gene TRBJ1-1, with 8 bases fitting TRBD1. The V segment lost 3 bases and the J segment 5 bases; nucleotides outside the gene matches: 6. The CDR3 runs to 14 residues. Germline V gene lookup returns CDR1 SGHRS and CDR2 YFSETQ.

The V call is TRBV10-3, the J call TRBJ2-3, with 12 bases lining up with TRBD2. The CDR3 spans 20 residues. Germline CDR1 and CDR2: ENHRY and SYGVKD. J lost 3 bases, V lost 6 bases, and 19 bases had no gene match. The CDR3 protein is CAISGGRLAGGPRTTDTQYF. For the CDR3, the DNA is TGTGCCATCAGCGGGGGAAGGCTAGCGGGAGGGCCTAGGACAACAGATACGCAGTATTTT.

The chain recombines TRBV7-2 with TRBJ1-5; 9 nucleotides line up with TRBD1. The germline gives CDR1 SGHTA, CDR2 FQGNSA. Trimming removed 5 bases from V and 5 bases from J; junction bases left unmatched: 10. This CDR3 has 16 amino acids. CDR3 sequence reads: CASSLEGQGRYQPQHF. The CDR3 coding sequence is TGTGCCAGCAGCCTAGAGGGACAGGGTCGTTATCAGCCCCAGCATTTT.

The chain uses TRBV6-5 and TRBJ1-1; D is perhaps TRBD1 (5 bases). The V and J ends lost 10 bases and 1 base respectively, with 19 bases between them. From germline, CDR1 is MNHEY and CDR2 SVGAGI. This CDR3 comprises 15 residues. CDR3 sequence reads: CATTSSRRGNTEAFF. In DNA, the CDR3 is TGTGCCACAACCTCTTCCCGAAGGGGGAACACTGAAGCTTTCTTT.

J is TRBJ2-4 and V is TRBV2; tentative D call: TRBD1 (5 bases). From germline, CDR1 is SNHLY and CDR2 FYNNEI. V was clipped by 8 bases and J by 4 bases, with 15 bases between them. This CDR3 spans 14 amino acids. In nucleotides, the CDR3 is TGTGCCAGCCACCACAGGTTTGAGAAAAACATTCAGTACTTC. Protein sequence: CASHHRFEKNIQYF. Complete variable domain (other parts from reference TRBV2 and TRBJ2-4): EPEVTQTPSHQVTQMGQEVILRCVPISNHLYFYWYRQILGQKVEFLVSFYNNEISEKSEIFDDQFSVERPDGSNFTLKIRSTKLEDSAMYFCASHHRFEKNIQYFGAGTRLSVL.

V usage is TRBV5-6 and J usage is TRBJ1-3, with TRBD1 matching 7 bases. CDR3 length: 13 amino acids. Germline trimming cut 0 bases from V and 7 bases from J; bases unmatched to any gene: 1. From germline, CDR1 is SGHDT and CDR2 YYEEEE. The CDR3 nucleotides read TGTGCCAGCAGCTTGGCACAGGGGAACACCATATATTTT. Translated: CASSLAQGNTIYF.

This chain connects TRBV5-1 to TRBJ2-1, with 10 nucleotides matching TRBD2. V trimming: 3 bases; J trimming: 11 bases; junction bases outside the gene matches: 23. In germline, CDR1 is SGHRS, CDR2 YFSETQ. CDR3 size: 19 residues. The CDR3 coding sequence is TGCGCCAGCAGCTCCTCGCACTCGGAAGGGACTAGCGTCTTCTTACAGCAGTTCTTC. Amino acid sequence: CASSSSHSEGTSVFLQQFF.

The chain has TRBV7-6 and TRBJ2-5, with 8 nucleotides matching TRBD1. This CDR3 contains 14 residues. Germline V lookup: CDR1 SGHVS, CDR2 FNYEAQ. V gave up 4 bases and J gave up 5 bases; unmatched junction bases: 6. The CDR3 DNA sequence: TGTGCCAGCAGCTCATCCCGGGACAGGGAGACCCAGTACTTC. It yields the protein CASSSSRDRETQYF.

V and J are TRBV2 and TRBJ2-7; 7 bases are shared with TRBD2. This CDR3 is 15 amino acids long. The germline V gene has CDR1 SNHLY and CDR2 FYNNEI. The J segment lost 6 bases and the V segment lost 3 bases, leaving 11 bases of the junction unmatched. This CDR3 is CASSDVGSGKSEQYF. CDR3 bases: TGTGCCAGCAGTGACGTAGGAAGCGGGAAATCCGAGCAGTACTTC. The entire variable domain, with the rest obtained from reference TRBV2 and TRBJ2-7, is as follows: EPEVTQTPSHQVTQMGQEVILRCVPISNHLYFYWYRQILGQKVEFLVSFYNNEISEKSEIFDDQFSVERPDGSNFTLKIRSTKLEDSAMYFCASSDVGSGKSEQYFGPGTRLTVT.

The V call is TRBV27, the J call TRBJ2-5; perhaps TRBD2 as D (6 bases). This CDR3 contains 19 residues. Per the germline V gene, CDR1 is MNHEY and CDR2 is SMNVEV (reference sequence). Trimming removed 3 bases at V and 1 base at J, with 24 bases between. CDR3 sequence reads: CASSFLSSLEGIPQETQYF. DNA for the CDR3: TGTGCCAGCAGTTTTCTGTCCTCTTTGGAGGGGATTCCCCAAGAGACCCAGTACTTC.

This sequence joins TRBV5-1 and TRBJ2-6; no clear D. This CDR3 spans 18 amino acids. CDR1 and CDR2 from the germline V gene are SGHRS and YFSETQ. V gave up 6 bases and J gave up 1 base, with 20 bases separating them. The CDR3 bases are TGCGCCAGCACCCCCGGCGGAGCCGTTGGTTCTGGGGCCAACGTCCTGACTTTC. This codes for CASTPGGAVGSGANVLTF.

This chain joins TRBV19 and TRBJ2-5; TRBD1 might be the D (5 bases). The ends were cut back, 5 bases at V and 4 bases at J, with 8 bases in the middle. Per germline, CDR1 LNHDA and CDR2 SQIVND (reference sequence). The CDR3 contains 12 residues. The CDR3 is CASSLQGETQYF. CDR3 bases: TGTGCCAGTAGTTTGCAGGGAGAGACCCAGTACTTC.

This clone was seen only a few times. The chain employs TRBV28 and TRBJ1-2; 9 bases match TRBD1. CDR1 is MDHEN, CDR2 SYDVKM, per germline. With 6 bases clipped from V and 8 bases from J, the junction kept 7 bases outside the gene matches. The CDR3 extends over 13 amino acids. CDR3 sequence reads: CASSNRGRVGYTF. Written as DNA, the CDR3 is TGTGCCAGCAGCAACAGGGGGCGGGTCGGCTACACCTTC.

The genes are TRBV28 and TRBJ1-1; D is uncertain. The germline V gene encodes CDR1 MDHEN and CDR2 SYDVKM. V was cut by 4 bases and J by 0 bases, with 12 bases left in between. The CDR3 consists of 15 residues. CDR3 protein: CASSSSPDLNTEAFF. The CDR3 DNA is TGTGCCAGCAGTTCAAGTCCAGACTTGAACACTGAAGCTTTCTTT.

The gene calls are TRBV2 and TRBJ2-1; unclear D gene. The CDR3 sequence is 14 residues long. V was cut by 6 bases and J by 4 bases, with 13 bases left in between. From germline, CDR1 is SNHLY and CDR2 FYNNEI. For the CDR3, the DNA is TGTGCCAGCAGGAACGACGGAGTTTACAATGAGCAGTTCTTC. Translating gives CASRNDGVYNEQFF. Filled out from reference TRBV2 and TRBJ2-1, the complete variable domain reads EPEVTQTPSHQVTQMGQEVILRCVPISNHLYFYWYRQILGQKVEFLVSFYNNEISEKSEIFDDQFSVERPDGSNFTLKIRSTKLEDSAMYFCASRNDGVYNEQFFGPGTRLTVL.

V is TRBV6-5 and J is TRBJ2-7, with 10 bases identical to TRBD2. The CDR3 is 14 amino acids. Germline lookup yields CDR1 MNHEY and CDR2 SVGAGI. V was clipped by 6 bases and J by 4 bases; unmatched bases: 6. CDR3 coding DNA: TGTGCCAGCAGCCTCGCAGCGGGAGGGTACGAGCAGTACTTC. It specifies CASSLAAGGYEQYF.

V gene TRBV25-1 combines with J gene TRBJ2-7, with D hard to call. V lost 0 bases, J lost 2 bases, and 11 bases lay in between. Germline CDR1 MGHDK, CDR2 SYGVNS. This CDR3 has 15 residues. As DNA, the CDR3 is TGTGCCAGCAGTGAATATCTGGCGGTTCCCTACGAGCAGTACTTC. Protein: CASSEYLAVPYEQYF.